Below, 30 T cell receptor beta chains from the same sample are listed, as sequenced in a study of T cell responses to AZD1222 COVID-19 vaccine. Here immunoSEQ multiplex PCR was the method, and the copy in TCRdb shows in-frame clones only, minus some. The sample records about 180,000 clones, about nine tenths being singletons. Sequencing was performed on peripheral blood, taken 28 days after the second AZD1222 dose. These receptors all come from an adult who received the AZD1222 COVID-19 vaccine.

V is TRBV7-9 and J is TRBJ2-7; tentative D call: TRBD2 (6 bases). Trimming pared 3 bases from V and 5 bases from J, leaving 11 bases between. The CDR3 loop spans 13 amino acids. Per germline, CDR1 SEHNR and CDR2 FQNEAQ (reference sequence). CDR3 DNA sequence: TGTGCCAGCAGCTTGAAGCGGACTAACGAGCAGTACTTC. Its protein product is CASSLKRTNEQYF.

V usage is TRBV27 and J usage is TRBJ2-7, with 12 bases identical to TRBD2. CDR1 and CDR2 from the germline V gene are MNHEY and SMNVEV (reference sequence). The CDR3 runs to 15 residues. V lost 3 bases, J lost 7 bases, and 7 bases stayed unmatched. In DNA form, the CDR3 reads TGTGCCAGCAGTTTTCAGGCTAGCGGGAGGGGTGAGCAGTACTTC. Its protein is CASSFQASGRGEQYF.

In DNA form, the CDR3 reads TGTGCCAGCAGTTTAGCGGGGTGGGAAGATACGCAGTATTTT. This sequence encodes CASSLAGWEDTQYF. The rearrangement links TRBV2 to TRBJ2-3, with 8 bases identical to TRBD2. The J segment lost 5 bases and the V segment lost 5 bases, leaving 6 bases of the junction unmatched. From germline, CDR1 is SNHLY and CDR2 FYNNEI. The length of the CDR3 is 14 residues.

This clone has a single count. This sequence joins TRBV3-1 (or the pseudogene TRBV3-2) and TRBJ2-7; tentatively, D is TRBD2 (5 bases). The CDR3 totals 14 residues. The V gene lost 1 base and the J gene lost 6 bases, with 13 bases spanning the gap. Germline V lookup: CDR1 LGHDT, CDR2 YNNKEL (reference sequence). This CDR3 reads CASSQVVGSAEQYF. CDR3 sequence (DNA): TGTGCCAGCAGCCAAGTAGTAGGTAGCGCCGAGCAGTACTTC.

This clone has only a few counts. V and J are TRBV27 and TRBJ2-7; D is uncertain. The V gene lost 4 bases and the J gene lost 3 bases, with 7 bases spanning the gap. Per germline, CDR1 MNHEY and CDR2 SMNVEV (reference sequence). This CDR3 contains 12 residues. The CDR3 DNA follows: TGTGCCAGCAGTTCCCCCCTCTACGAGCAGTACTTC. This encodes CASSSPLYEQYF.

V and J are TRBV6-5 and TRBJ1-6; tentative D call: TRBD1 (6 bases). V lost 0 bases, J lost 10 bases, and 16 bases lay in between. Per the germline V gene, CDR1 is MNHEY and CDR2 is SVGAGI. There are 16 residues in the CDR3. CDR3 loop: CASSYSGKGVGSPLHF. CDR3 nucleotide sequence: TGTGCCAGCAGTTACTCGGGAAAGGGGGTAGGGTCACCCCTCCACTTT.

V usage is TRBV5-1 and J usage is TRBJ2-7; 8 bases agree with TRBD1. V was clipped by 3 bases and J by 0 bases; unmatched bases: 5. There are 15 residues in the CDR3. Germline-derived CDR1 and CDR2 are SGHRS and YFSETQ. CDR3 nucleotides: TGCGCCAGCAGCTCGAGTACAGGGGGCTCCTACGAGCAGTACTTC. Translating gives CASSSSTGGSYEQYF.

Only one count was recorded for this clone. At one end the junction does not follow the germline gene, possibly because of a read error. The chain joins TRBV19 to TRBJ1-5, with TRBD1 identical over 9 bases. CDR1 is LNHDA and CDR2 is SQIVND in the germline V gene (reference sequence). The CDR3 totals 15 residues. CDR3 DNA sequence: TGTGCCACTAGTCCGGGACAGGGAAGCAATCAGCCCCAGCATTTT. Amino acids: CATSPGQGSNQPQHF. The whole variable domain, filled in from reference TRBV19 and TRBJ1-5, reads DGGITQSPKYLFRKEGQNVTLSCEQNLNHDAMYWYRQDPGQGLRLIYYSQIVNDFQKGDIAEGYSVSREKKESFPLTVTSAQKNPTAFYLCATSPGQGSNQPQHFGDGTRLSIL.

J is TRBJ2-7 and V is TRBV4-3; 8 positions match TRBD2. The V and J ends lost 3 bases and 6 bases, in that order; junction bases with no gene match: 7. The CDR3 covers 14 residues. The germline V gene has CDR1 LGHNA and CDR2 YSLEER. CDR3 sequence (DNA): TGCGCCAGCAGCCAGGGACTAGTCTCGGTCGAGCAGTACTTC. Protein product: CASSQGLVSVEQYF.

The rearrangement links TRBV27 to TRBJ2-1; unclear D gene. The CDR3 contains 13 residues. V was pared by 6 bases and J by 6 bases, with 12 bases between. Germline V lookup: CDR1 MNHEY, CDR2 SMNVEV (reference sequence). In DNA form, the CDR3 reads TGTGCCAGCAGCCTTAGCCGGTTCAATGAGCAGTTCTTC. Its translation: CASSLSRFNEQFF.

The chain couples TRBV10-1 to TRBJ1-2, with D tentatively TRBD1 (6 bases). CDR3 length: 13 residues. V lost 5 bases and J lost 2, with 9 bases in between. Germline V gives CDR1 WNHNN, CDR2 SYGVQD (reference sequence). The DNA for the CDR3 is TGCGCCAGCAGTCCCACAGGGAACTATGGCTACACCTTC. Amino acids: CASSPTGNYGYTF.

The chain couples TRBV30 to TRBJ1-1; D ambiguous. The length of the CDR3 is 10 residues. CDR1 and CDR2 from the germline V gene are GTSNPN and SVGIG (reference sequence). The V and J ends lost 6 bases and 6 bases respectively, with 8 bases between them. In DNA form, the CDR3 reads TGTGCCTGTAGTAAGCCTGAAGCTTTCTTT. Translating gives CACSKPEAFF.

Only one count was recorded for this clone. This chain connects TRBV7-8 to TRBJ2-7; TRBD1 agrees at 8 bases. The J segment lost 7 bases and the V segment lost 0 bases, leaving 5 bases of the junction unmatched. Germline CDR1 reads SGHVS; CDR2 reads FQNEAQ. The CDR3 has 14 residues. The chain's CDR3 is CASSLAVQGGEQYF. Written as DNA, the CDR3 is TGTGCCAGCAGCTTAGCGGTACAGGGGGGAGAGCAGTACTTC.

As to this clone: A junction boundary mismatches the germline segment, possibly from a read error. Other DNA sequences from this sample encode an identical CDR3 as well. The V gene is TRBV6-5, the J gene TRBJ2-7; D might be TRBD2 (5 bases). The CDR3 sequence is 12 residues long. Germline V gives CDR1 MNHEY, CDR2 SVGAGI. DNA for the CDR3: TGCGCCAGCATGGCGGACTTCTACGAGCAGTACTTC. Amino acid sequence: CASMADFYEQYF.

V is TRBV6-1 and J is TRBJ2-5; tentative D call: TRBD2 (6 bases). The CDR3 is 15 residues long. In germline, CDR1 is MNHNS, CDR2 SASEGT. With 1 base removed from V and 0 bases from J, the gap between germline ends came to 9 bases. The CDR3 protein is CASSEGASDQETQYF. The DNA of the CDR3 is TGTGCCAGCAGTGAAGGGGCTAGCGACCAAGAGACCCAGTACTTC.

V gene TRBV2 combines with J gene TRBJ2-1; a weak D match, TRBD2 (6 bases). The CDR3 has 13 amino acids. Trimming pared 6 bases from V and 0 bases from J, leaving 6 bases between. CDR1 is SNHLY, CDR2 FYNNEI, per germline. As DNA, the CDR3 is TGTGCCAGCAGGGACTACTCCTACAATGAGCAGTTCTTC. The encoded protein is CASRDYSYNEQFF.

The V and J genes are TRBV30 and TRBJ2-7, with 7 bases lining up with TRBD1. V lost 4 bases, J lost 6 bases, and 12 bases stayed unmatched. Germline V lookup: CDR1 GTSNPN, CDR2 SVGIG (reference sequence). The CDR3 sequence is 14 residues long. CDR3 sequence reads: CAWTRPGGSREQYF. The CDR3 DNA sequence: TGTGCCTGGACCAGGCCAGGGGGTTCCCGCGAGCAGTACTTC.

This clone was detected only once. The rearrangement joins TRBV6-2 or TRBV6-3 to TRBJ2-7, with 9 bases fitting TRBD2. Germline V CDR1 and CDR2: MNHEY, SVGEGT. The CDR3 has 16 residues. The V segment lost 5 bases and the J segment 3 bases; nucleotides outside the gene matches: 11. The DNA of the CDR3 is TGTGCCAGCAGTGACCCTTCTAGCGGGACCCTCTACGAGCAGTACTTC. Residues: CASSDPSSGTLYEQYF.

This chain connects TRBV10-3 to TRBJ1-3, with a weak D call TRBD1 (5 bases). This CDR3 contains 16 residues. Germline CDR1 reads ENHRY; CDR2 reads SYGVKD. Trimming cost V 4 bases and J 0 bases, with 13 bases left between them. In DNA form, the CDR3 reads TGTGCCATCAGTGCACAGACAGTTAACTCTGGAAACACCATATATTTT. Amino acids: CAISAQTVNSGNTIYF.

This clone was detected once. This chain uses TRBV15 with TRBJ2-5; the D gene is possibly TRBD1 (6 bases). The CDR3 is 13 residues long. V gave up 3 bases and J gave up 1 base, with 6 bases separating them. Germline V gene data show CDR1 as LNHNV and CDR2 as YYDKDF (reference sequence). CDR3 DNA: TGTGCCACCAGCAGGGACAGCCAAGAGACCCAGTACTTC. It encodes CATSRDSQETQYF.

V gene TRBV10-3 combines with J gene TRBJ1-4; D might be TRBD1 (6 bases). Trimming cost V 7 bases and J 1 base, with 19 bases left between them. Germline V lookup: CDR1 ENHRY, CDR2 SYGVKD. The CDR3 runs to 17 residues. The chain's CDR3 is CAINPQGKYETNEKLFF. The CDR3, as DNA: TGTGCCATCAACCCCCAGGGGAAGTACGAAACTAATGAAAAACTGTTTTTT.

V usage is TRBV21-1 and J usage is TRBJ2-1; TRBD1 is the table's D call and was not checked against the DNA. TRBV21-1 is flagged as a pseudogene. The CDR3 runs to 18 residues. CDR3 loop: CASSNLGTAKLRDNEQFF. The DNA for the CDR3 is TGTGCCAGCAGCAATTTAGGGACAGCCAAGCTCCGGGACAATGAGCAGTTCTTC.

The chain couples TRBV5-4 to TRBJ1-2, with no clear D. The CDR3 has 12 residues. Trimming pared 3 bases from V and 8 bases from J, leaving 11 bases between. Germline V lookup: CDR1 SGHNT, CDR2 YYREEE (reference sequence). CDR3 DNA sequence: TGTGCCAGCAGCTCCCCGGGAGGGGGCTACACCTTC. Translation gives CASSSPGGGYTF.

V gene TRBV7-6 combines with J gene TRBJ2-1, with 11 bases identical to TRBD2. The CDR3 loop spans 18 amino acids. Losses at the gene ends were 1 base for V and 0 bases for J; bases not matched to a gene: 5. Germline V CDR1 and CDR2: SGHVS, FNYEAQ. The CDR3 region has the DNA TGTGCCAGCAGCTTAGGACTAGCGGGGACTAGCTCCTACAATGAGCAGTTCTTC. The encoded protein is CASSLGLAGTSSYNEQFF.

The chain has TRBV6-5 and TRBJ1-2; the match to TRBD1 covers 8 bases. This CDR3 spans 15 amino acids. Looked up from germline, CDR1 is MNHEY and CDR2 is SVGAGI. J lost 8 bases, V lost 0 bases, and 8 bases had no gene match. CDR3 amino acids: CASSYSGRGPRGYTF. CDR3 DNA sequence: TGTGCCAGCAGTTACTCAGGCAGGGGGCCCCGGGGCTACACCTTC.

This clone occurred once. J is TRBJ2-2 and V is TRBV6-5; unclear D gene. Trimming cost V 2 bases and J 4 bases, with 8 bases left between them. Germline V gives CDR1 MNHEY, CDR2 SVGAGI. The CDR3 is 14 residues long. For the CDR3, the DNA is TGTGCCAGCAGTTACGCGGCCCCCACCGGGGAGCTGTTTTTT. Translation gives CASSYAAPTGELFF.

V is TRBV10-3 and J is TRBJ1-5, with TRBD1 matching 8 bases. The CDR3 consists of 14 residues. V gave up 8 bases and J gave up 2 bases; unmatched junction bases: 5. CDR1 and CDR2 from the germline V gene are ENHRY and SYGVKD. The CDR3 sequence is CAISPGGGNQPQHF. Written as DNA, the CDR3 is TGTGCCATCTCCCCAGGGGGCGGCAATCAGCCCCAGCATTTT.

The chain has TRBV7-2 and TRBJ2-1, with 8 bases aligning to TRBD2. The CDR3 has 14 residues. V gave up 6 bases and J gave up 7 bases; unmatched junction bases: 8. Looked up from germline, CDR1 is SGHTA and CDR2 is FQGNSA. CDR3 in amino acids: CASSTRGGLNEQFF. CDR3 DNA: TGTGCCAGCAGTACTCGGGGGGGCTTGAATGAGCAGTTCTTC.

V gene TRBV28 combines with J gene TRBJ1-3; the match to TRBD1 covers 12 bases. The CDR3 is 16 residues long. CDR1 and CDR2 (germline): MDHEN, SYDVKM. With 4 bases clipped from V and 3 bases from J, the junction kept 4 bases outside the gene matches. Here the CDR3 reads CASSSGQGAFGNTIYF. For the CDR3, the DNA is TGTGCCAGCAGTTCGGGACAGGGGGCCTTTGGAAACACCATATATTTT.

This CDR3 reads CSVETLHGNEQFF. The DNA for the CDR3 is TGCAGCGTTGAGACTCTCCATGGGAATGAGCAGTTCTTC. The chain couples TRBV29-1 to TRBJ2-1; D is undetermined. The CDR3 is 13 amino acids. V was trimmed by 3 bases and J by 7 bases, leaving 13 bases between them. Germline CDR1 is SQVTM and CDR2 is ANQGSEA.